The 26 T cell receptor beta chains reported below all come from one sample, sequenced in a study of blood T cells in healthy people across ages. A second PCR of 7 to 11 cycles used a sample-barcoded 5' primer and a J-beta primer mix. Via MiXCR, TCRdb re-called the 5' RACE reads, giving one row per CDR3 protein. Of 850,000 to 1,300,000 distinct CDR3 sequences in the sample, 45% were seen once. The sample taken for sequencing was blood. These receptors all come from a woman aged 60-70 years in good health.

This clonotype was detected only a few times. The chain employs TRBV5-1 and TRBJ2-7, with D hard to call. The germline V and J ends were trimmed by 2 bases and 0 bases, with 6 bases remaining between them. This CDR3 region has 13 residues. Germline loops: CDR1 SGHRS, CDR2 YFSETQ. The CDR3 DNA follows: TGCGCCAGCAGCTTAATCTCCTCCTACGAGCAGTACTTC. Residues: CASSLISSYEQYF.

This chain connects TRBV11-2 to TRBJ2-1; D is possibly TRBD1 (5 bases). The V and J ends lost 0 bases and 0 bases respectively, with 9 bases between them. Germline CDR1 reads SGHAT; CDR2 reads FQNNGV. The CDR3 spans 16 residues. The CDR3, as DNA: TGTGCCAGCAGCTTAGAATACAGGAGCTCCTACAATGAGCAGTTCTTC. Translating it yields CASSLEYRSSYNEQFF.

This clonotype appeared many times. The chain joins TRBV6-2 or TRBV6-3 to TRBJ2-7, with 10 bases fitting TRBD2. The CDR3 has 14 residues. Germline V gene lookup returns CDR1 MNHEY and CDR2 SVGEGT. With 7 bases clipped from V and 3 bases from J, the junction kept 6 bases outside the gene matches. This CDR3 is CASIPLAGSYEQYF. The CDR3, as DNA: TGTGCCAGCATTCCACTAGCGGGAAGCTACGAGCAGTACTTC.

V is TRBV10-3 and J is TRBJ2-7; 7 positions agree with TRBD2. Germline V gene sequence: CDR1 ENHRY, CDR2 SYGVKD. The CDR3 loop spans 18 amino acids. Unmatched junction bases numbered 12, after V lost 0 bases and J lost 1 base. DNA for the CDR3: TGTGCCATCAGTGAGTCTGGGGAGGGAGTGGAAGAATCCTACGAGCAGTACTTC. Its translation: CAISESGEGVEESYEQYF.

This clonotype was seen more than once but under ten times. This chain connects TRBV6-1 to TRBJ2-7; 13 bases map to TRBD2. Germline V gene data show CDR1 as MNHNS and CDR2 as SASEGT. CDR3 size: 15 residues. V shed 6 bases, J shed 5 bases, and the junction held 7 bases outside the gene matches. CDR3 DNA sequence: TGTGCCAGCAGCAGAGGACTAGCGGGAGTCAACGAGCAGTACTTC. Protein sequence: CASSRGLAGVNEQYF.

Turning to this clonotype: At one end, the junction sequence differs from germline, possibly due to a read error. The chain links TRBV19 to TRBJ1-2; TRBD1 might be the D (5 bases). The germline gives CDR1 LNHDA, CDR2 SQIVND (reference sequence). The CDR3 is 17 amino acids. The CDR3 spells CASSIALRRQPSYGYTF. The CDR3 DNA reads TGTGCCAGCAGTATAGCCCTCAGAAGACAGCCCAGCTATGGCTACACCTTC.

This clonotype occurred a few times. The chain uses TRBV20-1 and TRBJ2-7; D is ambiguous. CDR3 length: 16 amino acids. From germline, CDR1 is DFQATT and CDR2 SNEGSKA (reference sequence). The V and J ends lost 0 bases and 0 bases respectively, with 15 bases between them. For the CDR3, the DNA is TGCAGTGCTAGAGATAAGGGCCACTACCTCTCCTACGAGCAGTACTTC. This sequence encodes CSARDKGHYLSYEQYF.

This clonotype was seen a few times. The J gene is TRBJ1-2, the V gene TRBV29-1; 11 nucleotides agree with TRBD1. This CDR3 has 14 amino acids. Trimming cost V 3 bases and J 7 bases; bases outside gene matches: 7. From germline, CDR1 is SQVTM and CDR2 ANQGSEA. The DNA of the CDR3 is TGCAGCGTTGAGGACAGGGGGCAAGTATGTGGCTACACCTTC. It is translated as CSVEDRGQVCGYTF.

V is TRBV29-1 and J is TRBJ1-3; D gene uncertain. Trimming removed 5 bases at V and 4 bases at J, with 9 bases between. The germline CDR1 and CDR2 sequences are SQVTM and ANQGSEA. CDR3 size: 12 residues. The CDR3 spells CSVRESGNTIYF. DNA for the CDR3: TGCAGCGTTCGGGAATCCGGAAACACCATATATTTT.

This clonotype was seen ten or more times. The chain combines TRBV28 with TRBJ2-7; D remains unclear. The length of the CDR3 is 12 residues. V lost 4 bases and J lost 3, with 7 bases in between. Germline-derived CDR1 and CDR2 are MDHEN and SYDVKM. Here the CDR3 DNA reads TGTGCCAGCAGTTCCGGATACTACGAGCAGTACTTC. It encodes CASSSGYYEQYF.

The V call is TRBV30, the J call TRBJ1-2; no firm D call. This CDR3 is built from 12 residues. V lost 3 bases and J 7 bases, leaving 12 bases between the germline ends. CDR1 is GTSNPN and CDR2 is SVGIG in the germline V gene (reference sequence). CDR3 nucleotides: TGTGCCTGGAGCCCCTCCTGGGGTGGCTACACCTTC. Translation gives CAWSPSWGGYTF.

The genes are TRBV6-4 and TRBJ2-7, with TRBD2 as a possible D gene (6 bases). Near its end, the DNA agrees better with TRBJ2-5, so the J call may be wrong. The CDR3 runs 15 residues. Germline CDR1 is MRHNA and CDR2 is SNTAGT. The CDR3 sequence is CASSERRELRETQYF. In nucleotides, the CDR3 is TGTGCCAGCAGTGAGCGACGGGAGTTGAGGGAGACCCAGTACTTC.

V and J are TRBV28 and TRBJ1-6, with 7 bases aligning to TRBD1. CDR3 length equals 14 residues. Losses at the gene ends were 6 bases for V and 5 bases for J; bases not matched to a gene: 4. In germline, CDR1 is MDHEN, CDR2 SYDVKM. The CDR3 coding sequence is TGTGCCAGCAGGCCGGGACAGAATAATTCACCCCTCCACTTT. It codes for CASRPGQNNSPLHF.

A word on this clonotype: A much larger clone differs from this one at a single base, so this may be a read error. The chain joins TRBV2 to TRBJ2-5; 8 nucleotides match TRBD1. There are 15 residues in the CDR3. Germline CDR1 and CDR2: SNHLY and FYNNEI. The V and J ends lost 0 bases and 11 bases, in that order; junction bases with no gene match: 11. CDR3 sequence reads: CASSEAFQGAGEQYF. CDR3 nucleotide sequence: TGTGCCAGCAGTGAAGCGTTCCAGGGGGCGGGTGAGCAGTACTTC.

The V and J genes are TRBV29-1 and TRBJ2-5; 11 bases map to TRBD2. The CDR3 contains 16 residues. The J segment lost 11 bases and the V segment lost 4 bases, leaving 18 bases of the junction unmatched. Germline V CDR1 and CDR2: SQVTM, ANQGSEA. CDR3 sequence reads: CSVVAGGPPTYNEQYF. Here the CDR3 DNA reads TGCAGCGTTGTAGCGGGAGGGCCCCCGACCTACAATGAGCAGTACTTC.

The chain links TRBV15 to TRBJ2-5; D call uncertain. Germline lookup yields CDR1 LNHNV and CDR2 YYDKDF (reference sequence). There are 12 residues in the CDR3. With 8 bases removed from V and 5 bases from J, the gap between germline ends came to 12 bases. Here the CDR3 reads CATRDSSETQYF. CDR3 in DNA: TGTGCCACCCGAGACTCGTCCGAGACCCAGTACTTC.

The chain links TRBV28 to TRBJ1-5; no clear D gene. The V gene lost 6 bases and the J gene lost 5 bases, with 23 bases spanning the gap. Germline CDR1 is MDHEN and CDR2 is SYDVKM. This CDR3 is built from 17 residues. The CDR3 region is CASSLLLGEVVDQPQHF. The CDR3 DNA reads as TGTGCCAGCAGCCTCCTACTCGGGGAAGTGGTAGATCAGCCCCAGCATTTT. The complete variable domain, with remaining parts taken from reference TRBV28 and TRBJ1-5, reads DVKVTQSSRYLVKRTGEKVFLECVQDMDHENMFWYRQDPGLGLRLIYFSYDVKMKEKGDIPEGYSVSREKKERFSLILESASTNQTSMYLCASSLLLGEVVDQPQHFGDGTRLSIL.

There are a few counts of this clonotype. The chain links TRBV12-3 or TRBV12-4 to TRBJ1-2, with a tentative D call TRBD1 (5 bases). This CDR3 contains 13 residues. Trimming stripped 5 bases from V and 7 bases from J, with 14 bases between. As DNA, the CDR3 is TGTGCCAGCAGTATGGGGACCGGCGTTGGCTACACCTTC. Translated: CASSMGTGVGYTF.

The V and J genes are TRBV4-1 and TRBJ2-7, with a tentative D call TRBD2 (7 bases). The CDR3 is made up of 17 amino acids. CDR1 and CDR2 (germline): MGHRA, YSYEKL. Trimming shortened V by 0 bases and J by 0 bases, and 15 bases separated the two germline ends. CDR3 sequence (DNA): TGCGCCAGCAGCCAAGATGGGGCGGGGGCGAGCTCCTACGAGCAGTACTTC. This translates into CASSQDGAGASSYEQYF.

This chain connects TRBV7-8 to TRBJ2-5; TRBD2 matches at 12 bases. With V trimmed by 2 bases and J by 4 bases, 5 bases remained unmatched. There are 16 residues in the CDR3. CDR1 and CDR2 from the germline V gene are SGHVS and FQNEAQ. The CDR3 DNA follows: TGTGCCAGCAGCTTATTTCAACTAGCGGGGGGAGAGACCCAGTACTTC. It codes for CASSLFQLAGGETQYF.

The gene calls are TRBV29-1 and TRBJ2-7; D unclear. Per the germline V gene, CDR1 is SQVTM and CDR2 is ANQGSEA. This CDR3 contains 14 residues. Trimming removed 5 bases at V and 1 base at J, with 15 bases between. This chain's CDR3 is CSVSRTGVSYEQYF. The CDR3 DNA reads as TGCAGCGTTAGCAGGACGGGCGTTTCCTACGAGCAGTACTTC.

This clonotype was recorded many times. This chain connects TRBV6-1 to TRBJ2-3, with a weak D call TRBD2 (7 bases). The V gene lost 4 bases and the J gene lost 3 bases, with 14 bases spanning the gap. This CDR3 region has 15 residues. Germline values: CDR1 MNHNS, CDR2 SASEGT. In DNA form, the CDR3 reads TGTGCCAGCAGTGGGGGGCGGGAGCCAACAGATACGCAGTATTTT. Amino acid sequence: CASSGGREPTDTQYF.

This clonotype was counted between two and nine times. The genes are TRBV5-1 and TRBJ1-2; no clear D gene. Germline assignment: CDR1 SGHRS and CDR2 YFSETQ. The CDR3 sequence is 14 residues long. V lost 4 bases and J 2 bases, leaving 12 bases between the germline ends. The chain's CDR3 is CASSPVDPNYGYTF. CDR3 nucleotide sequence: TGCGCCAGCAGCCCCGTTGATCCGAACTATGGCTACACCTTC. Variable domain in full (rest from reference TRBV5-1 and TRBJ1-2): KAGVTQTPRYLIKTRGQQVTLSCSPISGHRSVSWYQQTPGQGLQFLFEYFSETQRNKGNFPGRFSGRQFSNSRSEMNVSTLELGDSALYLCASSPVDPNYGYTFGSGTRLTVV.

The rearrangement uses TRBV7-9 and TRBJ2-5; TRBD1 matches at 7 bases. This CDR3 is 17 amino acids long. With V trimmed by 1 base and J by 2 bases, 10 bases remained unmatched. Germline V CDR1 and CDR2: SEHNR, FQNEAQ (reference sequence). The chain's CDR3 is CASSLGRTGTPQETQYF. DNA of the CDR3: TGTGCCAGCAGCTTAGGGCGGACAGGAACACCTCAAGAGACCCAGTACTTC.

This clonotype was observed a handful of times. The V call is TRBV29-1, the J call TRBJ2-1, with TRBD2 matching 7 bases. V was pared by 3 bases and J by 0 bases, with 5 bases of the junction left unmatched. CDR3 length: 15 residues. CDR1 is SQVTM and CDR2 is ANQGSEA in the germline V gene. Here the CDR3 DNA reads TGCAGCGTTGATGAGGCTAGCGGCTCCTACAATGAGCAGTTCTTC. This codes for CSVDEASGSYNEQFF.

The chain has TRBV5-1 and TRBJ2-5; D uncertain. Germline assignment: CDR1 SGHRS and CDR2 YFSETQ. V lost 1 base and J 7 bases, leaving 14 bases between the germline ends. The CDR3 sequence is 14 residues long. The CDR3 sequence is CASSLKTPRGTQYF. CDR3 nucleotide sequence: TGCGCCAGCAGCTTGAAAACCCCCCGAGGGACCCAGTACTTC.